The clone carrying this T cell receptor (beta chain) was seen only once. This sample stems from a study of blood T cell repertoires in COVID-19. The wider study: There were acute and convalescent COVID-19 samples, and they came from the United States, Italy and Spain. Nucleic acid was either cDNA or gDNA, and it came from T cells, B-cell-depleted T cells, or PBMCs.

Trimming took 6 bases from V and 6 from J, leaving 18 bases between them. This CDR3 region has 14 residues. From germline, CDR1 is SGHRS and CDR2 YFSETQ. Ages ranged from roughly 18 to 95 years, with residence in 20 to 30 US areas. Researchers sorted participants into cohorts using their self-reported clinical history. Data came from immunoSEQ multiplex PCR; TCRdb stores just in-frame clones and leaves some out. The sample lists around 340,000 clones; around nine tenths were seen once. The TCR was taken from a woman in her thirties who had been exposed to COVID-19. The sequencing sample was made of PBMCs or T cells enriched from blood (not recorded which). The rearrangement uses TRBV5-1 and TRBJ1-2, with D unresolved. Written as DNA, the CDR3 is TGCGCCAGCAACCGCGGGGAGGGTGAGCATGGCTACACCTTC. Translated, it gives CASNRGEGEHGYTF.